This T cell receptor beta chain was profiled in a study of T cells in Graves' hyperthyroidism and ophthalmopathy. Enrolled ophthalmopathy patients presented with a Clinical Activity Score of at least 3, a NOSPECS grade of at least 4, and disease duration under 3 months. This clonotype has a count of ten or more. RNA transcripts were the template for amplifying TCR beta CDR3 regions. First-round RT-PCR targeting the TCR CDR3 was performed with the HTBI primer set. MiXCR, run by TCRdb on the multiplex PCR reads, gives a single entry per CDR3 protein. The sample includes some 490,000 distinct CDR3 sequences, roughly 16% of them seen just once. With 4 bases clipped from V and 4 bases from J, the junction kept 6 bases outside the gene matches. The CDR3 is 15 amino acids. CDR1 and CDR2 from the germline V gene are KGHSH and LQKENI.

The material sequenced was blood. The sequence was collected from a woman aged 25 to 39 with Graves' ophthalmopathy. The chain links TRBV18 to TRBJ1-3; 8 nucleotides align to TRBD1. The CDR3 bases are TGTGCCAGCTCACGACAGGGGACGGGAGGAAACACCATATATTTT. It is translated as CASSRQGTGGNTIYF.